This T cell receptor (beta chain) was captured in a study of T cell responses to AZD1222 COVID-19 vaccine. Study findings and constraints: After the peak T cell response, and only then, were repertoires sampled. The breadth and depth of Spike-specific TCRs increased once two AZD1222 doses had been given.

Regarding this clone: Its antigen is unidentified.

The CDR3 length is 14 residues. The V and J ends lost 6 bases and 4 bases, in that order; junction bases with no gene match: 6. The V gene's germline CDR1 is LGHDT and CDR2 YNNKEL (reference sequence). The protocol was immunoSEQ multiplex PCR, while the TCRdb copy is restricted to in-frame clones and leaves out a portion. The sample holds 150,000 to 200,000 clones, 85% to 95% seen once. The specimen was peripheral blood, collected on day 0 of AZD1222 vaccination. The chain couples TRBV3-1 (or the pseudogene TRBV3-2) to TRBJ2-7, with 10 bases matching TRBD2. The sequence was collected from an adult in good health. CDR3 bases: TGTGCCAGCAGACGAGCGGGGGGGCTTTACGAGCAGTACTTC. Translated, it gives CASRRAGGLYEQYF.